These 2 T cell receptor beta chains were all obtained from the same sample, sequenced in a study of T cells in Graves' hyperthyroidism and ophthalmopathy. Researchers amplified the TCR beta CDR3 regions from RNA transcripts. Initially, a first-round RT-PCR of the TCR CDR3 employed the HTBI primer set. One entry per CDR3 protein results from TCRdb running MiXCR on the multiplex PCR reads. Of about 590,000 distinct CDR3 sequences detected, around 14% appear once; the ten largest clones hold roughly 7.1%. Sequencing was carried out using blood. Receptor source: a woman between 18 and 29 years old with Graves' ophthalmopathy.

This clonotype was recorded at least ten times. The chain joins TRBV20-1 to TRBJ2-3; D not resolved. V was pared by 3 bases and J by 2 bases, with 3 bases between. The CDR3 totals 11 residues. Germline CDR1 is DFQATT and CDR2 is SNEGSKA (reference sequence). CDR3 nucleotides: TGCAGTGCTAGGTTCACAGATACGCAGTATTTT. This codes for CSARFTDTQYF.

V usage is TRBV7-9 and J usage is TRBJ2-7, with 8 nucleotides matching TRBD2. The CDR3 consists of 17 residues. The J segment lost 1 base and the V segment lost 2 bases, leaving 10 bases of the junction unmatched. Germline-derived CDR1 and CDR2 are SEHNR and FQNEAQ (reference sequence). CDR3 sequence: CASSLTSGDTASYEQYF. The CDR3 region has the DNA TGTGCCAGCAGCTTAACTAGCGGAGACACTGCGTCCTACGAGCAGTACTTC.